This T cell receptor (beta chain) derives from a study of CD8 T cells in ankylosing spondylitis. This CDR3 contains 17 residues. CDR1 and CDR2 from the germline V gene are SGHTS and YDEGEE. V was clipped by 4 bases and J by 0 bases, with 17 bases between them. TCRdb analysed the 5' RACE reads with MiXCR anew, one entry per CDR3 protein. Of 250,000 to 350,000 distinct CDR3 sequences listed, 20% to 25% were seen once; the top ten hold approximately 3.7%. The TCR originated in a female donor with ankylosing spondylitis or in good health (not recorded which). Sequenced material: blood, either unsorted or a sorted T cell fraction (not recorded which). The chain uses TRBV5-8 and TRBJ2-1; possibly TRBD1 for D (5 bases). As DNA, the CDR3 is TGTGCCAGCAGCCTATCAGGGAAGAAGCGCTCCTACAATGAGCAGTTCTTC. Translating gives CASSLSGKKRSYNEQFF. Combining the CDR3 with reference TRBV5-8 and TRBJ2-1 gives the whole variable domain EAGVTQSPTHLIKTRGQQATLRCSPISGHTSVYWYQQALGLGLQFLLWYDEGEERNRGNFPPRFSGRQFPNYSSELNVNALELEDSALYLCASSLSGKKRSYNEQFFGPGTRLTVL.